Listed here are 19 T cell receptor beta chains from one sample, sequenced in a study of blood T cell repertoires in COVID-19. TCRdb keeps only in-frame clones here, not all; method: immunoSEQ multiplex PCR. In the table there are roughly 200,000 clones, about 85% of which are singletons. Sequencing was done on a sample of PBMCs or T cells enriched from blood (not recorded which). The receptor source for this set is a man aged 35 to 55 who had recovered from COVID-19.

Remarks on this clone: A junction end diverges from the germline sequence, so it may reflect a read error. DNA for the CDR3: TGTGCCACCAGTGGGAGGGGGCCTAACGAAAAACTGTTTTTT. Translating gives CATSGRGPNEKLFF. V gene TRBV24-1 combines with J gene TRBJ1-4; 7 nucleotides line up with TRBD1. The CDR3 spans 14 residues. The V gene's germline CDR1 is KGHDR and CDR2 SFDVKD.

V gene TRBV3-1 (or the pseudogene TRBV3-2) combines with J gene TRBJ1-1, with D uncertain. The CDR3 contains 16 residues. The germline V gene has CDR1 LGHDT and CDR2 YNNKEL (reference sequence). Trimming shortened V by 4 bases and J by 2 bases, and 17 bases separated the two germline ends. The CDR3 protein is CASSPTGRSLNTEAFF. CDR3 bases: TGTGCCAGCAGCCCAACCGGGAGAAGCTTAAACACTGAAGCTTTCTTT.

This rearrangement joins TRBV3-1 (or the pseudogene TRBV3-2) to TRBJ2-7; D is unresolved. CDR1 is LGHDT and CDR2 is YNNKEL in the germline V gene (reference sequence). This CDR3 comprises 15 residues. Trimming removed 1 base at V and 0 bases at J, with 10 bases between. This CDR3 is CASSQGGPPSYEQYF. The CDR3, as DNA: TGTGCCAGCAGCCAAGGTGGCCCACCCTCCTACGAGCAGTACTTC.

The chain carries TRBV30 and TRBJ2-1; the D gene is possibly TRBD1 (5 bases). V was shortened by 3 bases and J by 2 bases, with 11 bases between the two germline ends. CDR1 is GTSNPN and CDR2 is SVGIG in the germline V gene (reference sequence). This CDR3 comprises 14 residues. The CDR3 sequence: CAWRGRSTYNEQFF. CDR3 nucleotide sequence: TGTGCCTGGAGGGGGCGGAGTACCTACAATGAGCAGTTCTTC.

J is TRBJ2-5 and V is TRBV19, with a weak D call TRBD2 (6 bases). V dropped 0 bases and J dropped 4 bases, with 12 bases sitting between them. The CDR3 sequence is 15 residues long. Germline CDR1 and CDR2: LNHDA and SQIVND (reference sequence). As DNA, the CDR3 is TGTGCCAGTAGTATAGATCTGGGGCGGGGAGAGACCCAGTACTTC. It yields the protein CASSIDLGRGETQYF.

The chain joins TRBV19 to TRBJ2-1; D is unclear. Germline V gene lookup returns CDR1 LNHDA and CDR2 SQIVND (reference sequence). The germline V and J ends were trimmed by 6 bases and 3 bases, with 9 bases remaining between them. The CDR3 is 13 amino acids. DNA of the CDR3: TGTGCCAGTAGCACACAGAGCTACAATGAGCAGTTCTTC. Translation: CASSTQSYNEQFF. Complete variable domain (other parts from reference TRBV19 and TRBJ2-1): DGGITQSPKYLFRKEGQNVTLSCEQNLNHDAMYWYRQDPGQGLRLIYYSQIVNDFQKGDIAEGYSVSREKKESFPLTVTSAQKNPTAFYLCASSTQSYNEQFFGPGTRLTVL.

This chain links TRBV10-3 with TRBJ1-2, with unresolved D. CDR1 is ENHRY and CDR2 is SYGVKD in the germline V gene. CDR3 size: 13 residues. V was shortened by 4 bases and J by 4 bases, with 10 bases between the two germline ends. The CDR3 region is CAISGVLGYGYTF. CDR3 in DNA: TGTGCCATCAGTGGCGTGCTAGGCTATGGCTACACCTTC.

The chain has TRBV5-4 and TRBJ1-2, with 7 positions matching TRBD1. The germline V gene has CDR1 SGHNT and CDR2 YYREEE (reference sequence). This CDR3 comprises 13 residues. Trimming at V came to 3 bases and at J to 7 bases, leaving 6 bases not matched to a gene. The CDR3 DNA is TGTGCCAGCAGCTCCTCAGACAGGGCTGGCTACACCTTC. The encoded protein is CASSSSDRAGYTF.

This clone was seen a single time. This chain links TRBV6-5 with TRBJ2-1; D possibly corresponds to TRBD2 (6 bases). Germline V gene sequence: CDR1 MNHEY, CDR2 SVGAGI. V was cut by 9 bases and J by 12 bases, with 24 bases left in between. The CDR3 loop spans 14 amino acids. Here the CDR3 reads CASALAVSPSGQFF. CDR3 bases: TGTGCCAGTGCCTTAGCGGTCTCTCCCAGTGGGCAGTTCTTC.

J is TRBJ2-7 and V is TRBV12-3 or TRBV12-4, with D perhaps matching TRBD2 (6 bases). This CDR3 contains 13 residues. The V end was cut by 3 bases, the J end by 6 bases, with 12 bases between. CDR3 residues: CASSFAGRTEQYF. Written as DNA, the CDR3 is TGTGCCAGCAGTTTTGCGGGACGGACCGAGCAGTACTTC.

In the case of this clone: The same CDR3 arises from other DNA sequences in this sample as well. The chain links TRBV12-3 or TRBV12-4 to TRBJ2-7; 8 nucleotides align to TRBD1. This CDR3 is built from 13 residues. With 5 bases clipped from V and 3 bases from J, the junction kept 3 bases outside the gene matches. CDR3 residues: CASSPTGGYEQYF. In DNA form, the CDR3 reads TGTGCCAGCAGTCCAACAGGGGGCTACGAGCAGTACTTC.

This chain joins TRBV10-2 and TRBJ1-1; D gene ambiguous. Looked up from germline, CDR1 is WSHSY and CDR2 is SAAADI. V was cut by 3 bases and J by 4 bases, with 9 bases left in between. This CDR3 has 13 residues. CDR3 nucleotides: TGCGCCAGCAGTGAAGCGGGGTTCACTGAAGCTTTCTTT. It codes for CASSEAGFTEAFF.

The V gene is TRBV12-3 or TRBV12-4, the J gene TRBJ2-1; no reliable D call. V lost 6 bases and J lost 7, with 13 bases in between. The CDR3 is 13 amino acids. The CDR3: CASSQNRWNEQFF. CDR3 nucleotide sequence: TGTGCCAGCAGCCAAAATCGGTGGAATGAGCAGTTCTTC.

The chain links TRBV5-1 to TRBJ1-2; 8 bases map to TRBD1. From germline, CDR1 is SGHRS and CDR2 YFSETQ. The CDR3 spans 15 residues. The ends lost 5 bases at V and 8 bases at J; junction bases unmatched: 14. The CDR3 bases are TGCGCCAGCAGAGGACAGGGATCTAACTTCCAGGGCTACACCTTC. Its translation is CASRGQGSNFQGYTF.

This chain joins TRBV28 and TRBJ1-3; 9 positions match TRBD1. Germline V lookup: CDR1 MDHEN, CDR2 SYDVKM. V shed 4 bases, J shed 0 bases, and the junction held 4 bases outside the gene matches. The CDR3 is 16 amino acids. The DNA of the CDR3 is TGTGCCAGCAGTTCGAGGGGACAGGGCTCTGGAAACACCATATATTTT. Its protein product is CASSSRGQGSGNTIYF.

This clone was counted only a few times. The chain combines TRBV10-3 with TRBJ1-5, with D maybe TRBD1 (5 bases). V was pared by 1 base and J by 4 bases, with 8 bases between. This CDR3 spans 14 amino acids. Germline assignment: CDR1 ENHRY and CDR2 SYGVKD. CDR3 in amino acids: CAISELKGNQPQHF. In DNA form, the CDR3 reads TGTGCCATCAGTGAGTTGAAGGGGAATCAGCCCCAGCATTTT.

The genes are TRBV7-9 and TRBJ2-1; 13 nucleotides match TRBD2. CDR3 length: 15 residues. J gave up 7 bases and V 3 bases, and 3 bases lay outside the gene matches. Germline V gene lookup returns CDR1 SEHNR and CDR2 FQNEAQ (reference sequence). CDR3 in amino acids: CASSFELAGGNEQFF. The DNA of the CDR3 is TGTGCCAGCAGCTTCGAACTAGCGGGAGGGAATGAGCAGTTCTTC.

The J gene is TRBJ2-1, the V gene TRBV19; 11 bases are shared with TRBD2. This CDR3 is 15 amino acids long. With 6 bases clipped from V and 8 bases from J, the junction kept 9 bases outside the gene matches. Germline CDR1 LNHDA, CDR2 SQIVND (reference sequence). CDR3 loop: CASSYVAGGLYEQFF. CDR3 in DNA: TGTGCCAGTAGCTACGTAGCGGGAGGGCTCTATGAGCAGTTCTTC.

About this clone itself: The junction shows a germline mismatch at one end, possibly a read error. The chain uses TRBV3-1 (or the pseudogene TRBV3-2) and TRBJ2-3; a weak D match, TRBD1 (6 bases). Germline V gives CDR1 LGHDT, CDR2 YNNKEL (reference sequence). CDR3 size: 10 residues. CDR3 DNA: TGCCCTGAGGGGGCAGATACGCAGTATTTT. Translating gives CPEGADTQYF.